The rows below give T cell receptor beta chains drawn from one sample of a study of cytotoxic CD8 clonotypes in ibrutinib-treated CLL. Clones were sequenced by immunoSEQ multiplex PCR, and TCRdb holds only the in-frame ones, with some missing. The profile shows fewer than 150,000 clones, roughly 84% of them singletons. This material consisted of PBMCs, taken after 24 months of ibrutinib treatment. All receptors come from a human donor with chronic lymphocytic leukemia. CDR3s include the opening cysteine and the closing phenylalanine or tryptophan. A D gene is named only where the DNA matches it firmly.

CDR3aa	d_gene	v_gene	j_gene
CAWSFYIAGGNNEQFF	TRBD2	TRBV30	TRBJ2-1
CATSNEGRDQPQHF	NA	TRBV15	TRBJ1-5
CASSYANEKLFF	NA	TRBV6-6	TRBJ1-4
CASSLDRGHYGYTF	TRBD1	TRBV5-5	TRBJ1-2
CASSLTDNQPQHF	NA	TRBV7-3	TRBJ1-5
CASSLITANTEAFF	NA	TRBV7-8	TRBJ1-1
CAWRGTGLGGYTF	TRBD1	TRBV30	TRBJ1-2
CASGWWDRPYNSPLHF	TRBD1	TRBV6-4	TRBJ1-6
CASSQDPGRNGYTF	NA	TRBV4-2	TRBJ1-2
CASRDRTEAFF	NA	TRBV7-9	TRBJ1-1
CASSEQGYTEAFF	NA	TRBV6-5	TRBJ1-1
CSVRAREPPPEAFF	NA	TRBV29-1	TRBJ1-1
CASSPGLAGAPQETQYF	TRBD2	TRBV18	TRBJ2-5
CASSSQGAGNQPQHF	NA	TRBV7-2	TRBJ1-5
CASGMDSGSGANVLTF	NA	TRBV6-4	TRBJ2-6
CASSSADSRGYEQYF	NA	TRBV7-2	TRBJ2-7
CASSPRPTEAFF	NA	TRBV18	TRBJ1-1
CAISGVGGSTDTQYF	TRBD2	TRBV10-3	TRBJ2-3
CASSLGPTDYNEKLFF	NA	TRBV11-2	TRBJ1-4
CASSLDPGVDTQYF	NA	TRBV7-2	TRBJ2-3
CASRAGGSSSYEQYF	TRBD2	TRBV6-1	TRBJ2-7
CASSSSTTEAFF	NA	TRBV6-5	TRBJ1-1